These 24 T cell receptor beta chains were all obtained from the same sample, sequenced in a study of shared clonotypes between healthy human individuals. The naive CD8 fraction comprised CD45RO-negative cells positively selected for CCR7 and excluded terminally differentiated effector memory CD45RA+ cells. Sequencing used immunoSEQ multiplex PCR; TCRdb keeps in-frame clones, though not all of them. The sample includes about 2.1 million clones, approximately 94% of them seen just once. The sample consisted of naive CD8+ T cells from PBMCs. The receptor source for this set is a man younger than 35 in good health. Some clones in this sample may be carry-over from other donors' samples.

This clone has only one observation. V and J are TRBV7-6 and TRBJ1-1, with D tentatively TRBD1 (6 bases). This CDR3 is built from 13 residues. Germline V lookup: CDR1 SGHVS, CDR2 FNYEAQ. Trimming left V 8 bases short and J 4 bases short, with 14 bases between. The CDR3 nucleotides are TGTGCCAGCGGCACAGGGCCGCGCACTGAAGCTTTCTTT. It yields the protein CASGTGPRTEAFF.

V is TRBV10-3 and J is TRBJ1-1; maybe TRBD1 (6 bases). The CDR3 contains 17 residues. With 1 base removed from V and 1 base from J, the gap between germline ends came to 16 bases. Germline V CDR1 and CDR2: ENHRY, SYGVKD. As DNA, the CDR3 is TGTGCCATCAGTGAGTGGAACAGGGACAAACAGAACACTGAAGCTTTCTTT. Translated: CAISEWNRDKQNTEAFF.

The chain couples TRBV6-5 to TRBJ1-2, with a weak D call TRBD1 (6 bases). Germline V gene data show CDR1 as MNHEY and CDR2 as SVGAGI. The ends were cut back, 3 bases at V and 8 bases at J, with 19 bases in the middle. The CDR3 extends over 15 amino acids. The CDR3 bases are TGTGCCAGCAGTTATGATTGGCAGGGGAGGGACGGCTACACCTTC. Amino acid sequence: CASSYDWQGRDGYTF.

The chain recombines TRBV7-9 with TRBJ1-4, with 7 bases that match TRBD1. The CDR3 contains 14 residues. V lost 4 bases to trimming and J lost 8 bases; unmatched junction nucleotides: 7. The V gene's germline CDR1 is SEHNR and CDR2 FQNEAQ (reference sequence). The CDR3 protein is CASSSDRDQEKLFF. The CDR3 DNA reads as TGTGCCAGCAGCTCCGACAGGGACCAGGAAAAACTGTTTTTT.

The chain links TRBV11-2 to TRBJ2-5, with 8 bases matching TRBD2. The ends lost 5 bases at V and 2 bases at J; junction bases unmatched: 16. Germline CDR1 reads SGHAT; CDR2 reads FQNNGV. The CDR3 totals 18 residues. The CDR3 protein is CASSLSGGVTSVQETQYF. CDR3 coding DNA: TGTGCCAGCAGCCTATCCGGGGGGGTGACTAGCGTTCAAGAGACCCAGTACTTC.

This chain uses TRBV28 with TRBJ1-1; D not certain. V shed 0 bases and J shed 0 bases, with 17 bases lying between them. This CDR3 comprises 18 residues. Germline V lookup: CDR1 MDHEN, CDR2 SYDVKM. CDR3 amino acids: CASSLWIAGMGMNTEAFF. CDR3 coding DNA: TGTGCCAGCAGTTTATGGATCGCCGGGATGGGGATGAACACTGAAGCTTTCTTT.

The J gene is TRBJ2-7, the V gene TRBV7-6; tentative D call: TRBD1 (6 bases). Germline V gene lookup returns CDR1 SGHVS and CDR2 FNYEAQ. The V end lost 5 bases, the J end lost 2 bases, and 22 bases lay between the germline ends. CDR3 size: 17 residues. The DNA of the CDR3 is TGTGCCAGCAGCCTCTTCTACAGGGATCGAGCGGCCTACGAGCAGTACTTC. Protein sequence: CASSLFYRDRAAYEQYF.

Comment on this clone: The sample holds other DNA sequences that translate to the same CDR3. This rearrangement joins TRBV5-5 to TRBJ1-2, with D unclear. Germline CDR1 and CDR2: SGHKS and YYEKEE (reference sequence). The CDR3 has 11 amino acids. V lost 2 bases and J 4 bases, leaving 3 bases between the germline ends. CDR3: CASSFGYGYTF. The CDR3 DNA follows: TGTGCCAGCAGCTTTGGCTATGGCTACACCTTC. The variable domain in full, with the rest retrieved from reference TRBV5-5 and TRBJ1-2, is DAGVTQSPTHLIKTRGQQVTLRCSPISGHKSVSWYQQVLGQGPQFIFQYYEKEERGRGNFPDRFSARQFPNYSSELNVNALLLGDSALYLCASSFGYGYTFGSGTRLTVV.

The J gene is TRBJ1-5, the V gene TRBV28; a possible D gene is TRBD1 (5 bases). Germline CDR1 and CDR2: MDHEN and SYDVKM. Trimming shortened V by 5 bases and J by 10 bases, and 24 bases separated the two germline ends. This CDR3 is 16 amino acids long. CDR3 sequence reads: CASSPARGTDLEPQHF. The CDR3 nucleotides are TGTGCCAGCAGTCCCGCCCGCGGGACCGACCTTGAACCCCAGCATTTT.

The V and J genes are TRBV28 and TRBJ2-7; D unresolved. The germline V and J ends were trimmed by 3 bases and 9 bases, with 3 bases remaining between them. This CDR3 region has 9 residues. Germline V gene lookup returns CDR1 MDHEN and CDR2 SYDVKM. The CDR3 sequence: CASSLGQYF. For the CDR3, the DNA is TGTGCCAGCAGTTTGGGGCAGTACTTC.

The chain carries TRBV6-5 and TRBJ1-2, with D uncertain. Germline V gives CDR1 MNHEY, CDR2 SVGAGI. Trimming left V 0 bases short and J 4 bases short, with 15 bases between. The CDR3 loop spans 16 amino acids. The CDR3 spells CASSYSTGVGFYGYTF. The CDR3 DNA reads as TGTGCCAGCAGTTACTCGACCGGGGTGGGATTCTATGGCTACACCTTC.

This clone was observed a few times. CDR3 sequence (DNA): TGTGCCAGCAGCTGGACTAGCCGGGCCGGGGAGCTGTTTTTT. Translating gives CASSWTSRAGELFF. V usage is TRBV28 and J usage is TRBJ2-2; 8 nucleotides line up with TRBD2. The CDR3 extends over 14 amino acids. Trimming at V came to 6 bases and at J to 6 bases, leaving 6 bases not matched to a gene. Per the germline V gene, CDR1 is MDHEN and CDR2 is SYDVKM.

The CDR3 DNA reads TGTGCCAGCAGGGCCCCTGGGACAGCCTATGGCTACACCTTC. Protein: CASRAPGTAYGYTF. The chain carries TRBV6-1 and TRBJ1-2, with 7 bases fitting TRBD1. With V trimmed by 6 bases and J by 4 bases, 8 bases remained unmatched. Per the germline V gene, CDR1 is MNHNS and CDR2 is SASEGT. This CDR3 region has 14 residues.

The genes are TRBV27 and TRBJ1-2; weak D call: TRBD1 (5 bases). The CDR3 is 13 residues long. Germline values: CDR1 MNHEY, CDR2 SMNVEV (reference sequence). Trimming took 0 bases from V and 6 from J, leaving 8 bases between them. The CDR3 nucleotides are TGTGCCAGCAGTTTATCGGGCAGGGATGGCTACACCTTC. Protein sequence: CASSLSGRDGYTF.

The rearrangement uses TRBV10-3 and TRBJ2-5; no firm D call. V was shortened by 0 bases and J by 5 bases, with 16 bases between the two germline ends. The length of the CDR3 is 16 residues. Germline V gives CDR1 ENHRY, CDR2 SYGVKD. CDR3 loop: CAISESKDPRTETQYF. For the CDR3, the DNA is TGTGCCATCAGTGAGTCGAAGGACCCCCGGACGGAGACCCAGTACTTC.

The rearrangement joins TRBV4-3 to TRBJ1-1, with D perhaps TRBD1 (6 bases). Looked up from germline, CDR1 is LGHNA and CDR2 is YSLEER. The CDR3 extends over 15 amino acids. V was trimmed by 1 base and J by 2 bases, leaving 11 bases between them. The CDR3: CASSQVWDTNTEAFF. The DNA of the CDR3 is TGCGCCAGCAGCCAAGTTTGGGACACTAACACTGAAGCTTTCTTT.

V and J are TRBV2 and TRBJ1-4; 7 nucleotides match TRBD1. Germline CDR1 reads SNHLY; CDR2 reads FYNNEI. The CDR3 runs 16 residues. With 2 bases clipped from V and 0 bases from J, the junction kept 3 bases outside the gene matches. CDR3 coding DNA: TGTGCCAGCAGTGAACGGGGGACAGCAACTAATGAAAAACTGTTTTTT. Translated, it gives CASSERGTATNEKLFF.

This clone showed up just a few times. The same CDR3 also results from other DNA sequences found in this sample. The chain recombines TRBV9 with TRBJ2-3, with unresolved D. V lost 0 bases and J lost 0, with 2 bases in between. Germline CDR1 is SGDLS and CDR2 is YYNGEE. CDR3 length equals 13 residues. The CDR3 loop is CASSVVSTDTQYF. As DNA, the CDR3 is TGTGCCAGCAGCGTAGTCAGCACAGATACGCAGTATTTT.

This chain's CDR3 is CASSLEWGQGNEQFF. CDR3 sequence (DNA): TGTGCCAGCAGCTTAGAATGGGGACAGGGGAATGAGCAGTTCTTC. The J gene is TRBJ2-1, the V gene TRBV7-6; 10 bases fit TRBD1. V lost 1 base and J lost 7; bases outside the gene matches: 4. In germline, CDR1 is SGHVS, CDR2 FNYEAQ. The CDR3 is 15 residues long.

The J gene is TRBJ2-5, the V gene TRBV27, with 13 bases lining up with TRBD2. The J call may be in error: the DNA end matches TRBJ2-7 better. This CDR3 has 18 amino acids. Germline assignment: CDR1 MNHEY and CDR2 SMNVEV (reference sequence). CDR3 in DNA: TGTGCCAGCAGTTCTTGGGGGCGAGGGACTAGCGGGGACTACGAGCAGTACTTC. Protein: CASSSWGRGTSGDYEQYF.

The chain recombines TRBV28 with TRBJ2-7, with D perhaps matching TRBD2 (6 bases). Per germline, CDR1 MDHEN and CDR2 SYDVKM. The CDR3 covers 13 residues. Trimming removed 8 bases at V and 3 bases at J, with 14 bases between. In DNA form, the CDR3 reads TGTGCCAGCGGTTCCGGAGCGGGCTACGAGCAGTACTTC. Translating it yields CASGSGAGYEQYF.

V gene TRBV19 combines with J gene TRBJ2-7; perhaps D is TRBD1 or TRBD2 (6 bases each). The CDR3 length is 14 residues. V dropped 6 bases and J dropped 0 bases, with 12 bases sitting between them. Germline V CDR1 and CDR2: LNHDA, SQIVND (reference sequence). CDR3 DNA: TGTGCCAGTAGCTTAGGGGGGAGCTCCTACGAGCAGTACTTC. As protein: CASSLGGSSYEQYF.

Points on this clone: A junction boundary mismatches the germline segment, possibly from a read error. V is TRBV5-1 and J is TRBJ2-3, with 11 bases that match TRBD2. The CDR3 is made up of 16 amino acids. In germline, CDR1 is SGHRS, CDR2 YFSETQ. CDR3 coding DNA: TGCGCCAGCAGCCTTACTAGCGGGAGAAGCATAGATACGCAGTATTTT. Translating gives CASSLTSGRSIDTQYF.

Only a few counts were recorded for this clone. The same CDR3 also results from other DNA sequences found in this sample. The genes are TRBV13 and TRBJ1-1, with 7 nucleotides matching TRBD1. CDR1 PRHDT and CDR2 FYEKMQ come from the germline V gene (reference sequence). This CDR3 comprises 13 residues. V shed 4 bases, J shed 3 bases, and the junction held 2 bases outside the gene matches. The DNA for the CDR3 is TGTGCCAGCAGCTCCAGGGGGTACACTGAAGCTTTCTTT. Translating gives CASSSRGYTEAFF.